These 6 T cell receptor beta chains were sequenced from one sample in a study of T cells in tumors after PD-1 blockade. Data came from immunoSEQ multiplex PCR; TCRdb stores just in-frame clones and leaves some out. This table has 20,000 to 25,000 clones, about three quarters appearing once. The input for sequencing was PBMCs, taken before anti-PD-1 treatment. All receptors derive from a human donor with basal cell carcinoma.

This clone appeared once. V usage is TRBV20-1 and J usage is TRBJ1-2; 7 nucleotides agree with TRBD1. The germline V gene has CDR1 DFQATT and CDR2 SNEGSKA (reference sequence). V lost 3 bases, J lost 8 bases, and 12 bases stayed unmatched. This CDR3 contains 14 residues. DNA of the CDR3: TGCAGTGCTAGTGTGGGACAGCGCGTCGGAGGCTACACCTTC. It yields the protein CSASVGQRVGGYTF.

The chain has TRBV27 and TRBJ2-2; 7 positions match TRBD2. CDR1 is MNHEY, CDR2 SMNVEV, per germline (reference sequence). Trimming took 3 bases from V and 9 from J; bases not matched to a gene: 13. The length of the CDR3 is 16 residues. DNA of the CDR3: TGTGCCAGCAGTTTTAAAGGACTAGTGATACCCAGGGAGCTGTTTTTT. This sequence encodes CASSFKGLVIPRELFF.

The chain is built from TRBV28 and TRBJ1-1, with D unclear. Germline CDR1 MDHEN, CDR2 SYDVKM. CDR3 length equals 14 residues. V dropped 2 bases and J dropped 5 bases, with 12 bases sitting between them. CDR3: CASSLEAAGTEAFF. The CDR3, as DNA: TGTGCCAGCAGTTTAGAGGCCGCTGGAACTGAAGCTTTCTTT.

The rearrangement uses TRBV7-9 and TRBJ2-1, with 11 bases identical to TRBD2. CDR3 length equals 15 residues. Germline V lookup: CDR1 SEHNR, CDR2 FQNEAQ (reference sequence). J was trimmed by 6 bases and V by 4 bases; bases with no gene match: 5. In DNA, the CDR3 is TGTGCCAGCAGCTCACTAGCGGGAGCGCTCAATGAGCAGTTCTTC. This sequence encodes CASSSLAGALNEQFF.

The DNA for the CDR3 is TGTGCCAGCAGCCCCGGCGGGGCTAGCGGGTGGGGCACAGATACGCAGTATTTT. Its translation is CASSPGGASGWGTDTQYF. The rearrangement uses TRBV7-3 and TRBJ2-3; 8 bases agree with TRBD2. The V gene's germline CDR1 is SGHTA and CDR2 FQGTGA. Trimming took 5 bases from V and 1 from J; bases not matched to a gene: 14. The CDR3 is made up of 18 amino acids.

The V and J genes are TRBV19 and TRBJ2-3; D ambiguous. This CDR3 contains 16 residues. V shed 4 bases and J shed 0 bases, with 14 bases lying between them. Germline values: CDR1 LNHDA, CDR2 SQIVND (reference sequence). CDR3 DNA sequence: TGTGCCAGTAGTAACGGACGGATAACTAGCACAGATACGCAGTATTTT. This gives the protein CASSNGRITSTDTQYF.